The T cell receptor beta chain described here comes from a study of immune heterogeneity within non-small cell lung tumors. The wider study: There was 1 tumor not otherwise specified, along with around eleven non-squamous carcinomas and several squamous cell carcinomas.

Bulk tumor genomic DNA, roughly 600 ng per sample, was used as template. Spaced far apart, several biopsies were taken from each primary tumor during surgery. Samples came from untreated patients having curative surgery for newly diagnosed non-small cell lung cancer. The donors had newly diagnosed non-small cell lung cancer and underwent surgery intended to cure it. This clonotype is labeled as medium-sized. In a multiplex PCR, 32 V and 13 J primers amplified TCR beta CDR3. Each CDR3 protein is one row after TCRdb ran MiXCR on the multiplex PCR reads. The data show 2,000 to 3,000 distinct CDR3 sequences, 26% seen once. Sequencing used lung tumor tissue. This clonotype was obtained from a man aged 50 to 59 with non-small cell lung cancer.

The CDR3 protein is CASRIGRLNTEAFF. The CDR3 coding sequence is TGTGCCAGCAGAATAGGGCGCCTGAACACTGAAGCTTTCTTT. The V call is TRBV28, the J call TRBJ1-1; D call uncertain. This CDR3 has 14 residues. Trimming shortened V by 6 bases and J by 0 bases, and 11 bases separated the two germline ends. Germline CDR1 is MDHEN and CDR2 is SYDVKM. Combining the CDR3 with reference TRBV28 and TRBJ1-1 gives the whole variable domain DVKVTQSSRYLVKRTGEKVFLECVQDMDHENMFWYRQDPGLGLRLIYFSYDVKMKEKGDIPEGYSVSREKKERFSLILESASTNQTSMYLCASRIGRLNTEAFFGQGTRLTVV.